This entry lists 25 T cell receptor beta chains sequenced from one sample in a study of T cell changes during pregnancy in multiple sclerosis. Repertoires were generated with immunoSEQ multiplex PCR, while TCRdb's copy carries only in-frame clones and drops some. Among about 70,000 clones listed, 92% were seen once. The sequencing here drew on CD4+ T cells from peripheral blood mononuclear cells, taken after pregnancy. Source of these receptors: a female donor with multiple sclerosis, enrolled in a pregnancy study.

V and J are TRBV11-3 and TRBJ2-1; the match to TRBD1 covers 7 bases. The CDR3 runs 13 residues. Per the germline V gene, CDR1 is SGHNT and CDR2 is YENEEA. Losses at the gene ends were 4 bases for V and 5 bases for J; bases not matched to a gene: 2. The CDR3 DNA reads TGTGCCAGCAGCTCGGACAGGAACAATGAGCAGTTCTTC. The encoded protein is CASSSDRNNEQFF.

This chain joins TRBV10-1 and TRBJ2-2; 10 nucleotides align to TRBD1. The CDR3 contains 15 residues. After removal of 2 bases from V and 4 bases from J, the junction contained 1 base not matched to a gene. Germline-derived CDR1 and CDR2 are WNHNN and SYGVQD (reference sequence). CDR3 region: CASSEGQGVTGELFF. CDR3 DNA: TGCGCCAGCAGTGAGGGACAGGGGGTCACCGGGGAGCTGTTTTTT.

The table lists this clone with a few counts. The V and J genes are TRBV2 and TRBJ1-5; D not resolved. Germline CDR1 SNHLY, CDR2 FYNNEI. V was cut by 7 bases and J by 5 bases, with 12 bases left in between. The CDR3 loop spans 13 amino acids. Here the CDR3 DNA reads TGTGCCAGCAAAGAGGTCGACCATCAGCCCCAGCATTTT. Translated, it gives CASKEVDHQPQHF. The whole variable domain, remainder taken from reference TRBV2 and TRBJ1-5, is EPEVTQTPSHQVTQMGQEVILRCVPISNHLYFYWYRQILGQKVEFLVSFYNNEISEKSEIFDDQFSVERPDGSNFTLKIRSTKLEDSAMYFCASKEVDHQPQHFGDGTRLSIL.

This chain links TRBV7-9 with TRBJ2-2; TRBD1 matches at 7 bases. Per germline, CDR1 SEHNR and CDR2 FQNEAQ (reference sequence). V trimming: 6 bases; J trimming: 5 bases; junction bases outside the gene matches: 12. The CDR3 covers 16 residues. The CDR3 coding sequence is TGTGCCAGCAGGATCGCCCAGACAGGGAGTACCGGGGAGCTGTTTTTT. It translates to CASRIAQTGSTGELFF.

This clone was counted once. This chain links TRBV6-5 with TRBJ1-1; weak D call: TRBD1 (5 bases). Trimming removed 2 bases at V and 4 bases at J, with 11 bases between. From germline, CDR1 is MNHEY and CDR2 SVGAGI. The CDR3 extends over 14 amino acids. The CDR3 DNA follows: TGTGCCAGCAGTTACGCCAGGGAAATCACTGAAGCTTTCTTT. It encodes CASSYAREITEAFF.

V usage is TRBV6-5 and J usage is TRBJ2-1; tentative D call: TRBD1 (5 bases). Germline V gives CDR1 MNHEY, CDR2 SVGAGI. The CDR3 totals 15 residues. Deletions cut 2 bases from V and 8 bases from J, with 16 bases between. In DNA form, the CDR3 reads TGTGCCAGCAGTTACGGGGCAGGCGGTTGGGATGAGCAGTTCTTC. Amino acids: CASSYGAGGWDEQFF.

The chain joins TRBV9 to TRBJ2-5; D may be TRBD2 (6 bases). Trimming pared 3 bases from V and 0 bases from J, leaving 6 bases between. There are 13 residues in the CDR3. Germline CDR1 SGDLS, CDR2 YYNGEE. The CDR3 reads CASSGGDQETQYF. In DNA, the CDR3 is TGTGCCAGCAGCGGGGGGGACCAAGAGACCCAGTACTTC.

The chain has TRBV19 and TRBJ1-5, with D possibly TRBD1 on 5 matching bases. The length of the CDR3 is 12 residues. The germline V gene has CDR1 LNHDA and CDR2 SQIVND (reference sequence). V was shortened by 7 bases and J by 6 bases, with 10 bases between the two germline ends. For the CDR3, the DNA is TGTGCCAGTACCACGGGACTTCAGCCCCAGCATTTT. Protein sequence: CASTTGLQPQHF.

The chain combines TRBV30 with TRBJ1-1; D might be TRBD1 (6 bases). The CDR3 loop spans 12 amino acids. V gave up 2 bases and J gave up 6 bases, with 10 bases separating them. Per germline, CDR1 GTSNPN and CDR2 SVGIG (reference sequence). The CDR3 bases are TGTGCCTGGAGTAAAGGGGGTCCTGAAGCTTTCTTT. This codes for CAWSKGGPEAFF. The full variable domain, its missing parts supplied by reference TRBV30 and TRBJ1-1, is SQTIHQWPATLVQPVGSPLSLECTVEGTSNPNLYWYRQAAGRGLQLLFYSVGIGQISSEVPQNLSASRPQDRQFILSSKKLLLSDSGFYLCAWSKGGPEAFFGQGTRLTVV.

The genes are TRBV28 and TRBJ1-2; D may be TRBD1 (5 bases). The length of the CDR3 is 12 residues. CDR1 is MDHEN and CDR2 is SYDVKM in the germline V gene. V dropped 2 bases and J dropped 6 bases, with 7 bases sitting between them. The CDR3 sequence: CASSLEGDGYTF. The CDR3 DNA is TGTGCCAGCAGTTTAGAAGGGGATGGCTACACCTTC.

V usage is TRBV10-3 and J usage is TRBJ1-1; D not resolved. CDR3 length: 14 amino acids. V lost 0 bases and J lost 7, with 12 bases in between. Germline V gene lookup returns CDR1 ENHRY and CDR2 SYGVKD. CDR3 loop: CAISESEGSGEAFF. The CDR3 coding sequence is TGTGCCATCAGTGAGTCTGAGGGTTCTGGTGAAGCTTTCTTT.

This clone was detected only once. CDR3 sequence reads: CASRDRGGNYGYTF. The CDR3 DNA is TGTGCCTCAAGGGACAGGGGAGGAAACTATGGCTACACCTTC. J is TRBJ1-2 and V is TRBV30; the match to TRBD1 covers 10 bases. CDR3 length: 14 amino acids. J gave up 2 bases and V 7 bases, and 7 bases lay outside the gene matches. Looked up from germline, CDR1 is GTSNPN and CDR2 is SVGIG (reference sequence).

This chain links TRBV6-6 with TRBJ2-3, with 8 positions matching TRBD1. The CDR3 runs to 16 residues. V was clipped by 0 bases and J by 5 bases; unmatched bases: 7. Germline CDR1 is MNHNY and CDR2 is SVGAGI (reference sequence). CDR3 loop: CASSYSSRGRGDTQYF. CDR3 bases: TGTGCCAGCAGTTACTCGAGCAGGGGGCGGGGAGATACGCAGTATTTT.

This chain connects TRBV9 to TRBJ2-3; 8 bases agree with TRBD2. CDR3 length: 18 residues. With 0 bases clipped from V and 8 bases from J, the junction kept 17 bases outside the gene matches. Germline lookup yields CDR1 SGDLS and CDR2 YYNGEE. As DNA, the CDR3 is TGTGCCAGCAGCGTAGCTACGACGGGAGGGCCGGCTCAGGGTACGCAGTATTTT. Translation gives CASSVATTGGPAQGTQYF.

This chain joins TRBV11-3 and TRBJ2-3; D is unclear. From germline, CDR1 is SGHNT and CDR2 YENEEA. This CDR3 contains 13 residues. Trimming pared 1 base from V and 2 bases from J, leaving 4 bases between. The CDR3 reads CASSLASTDTQYF. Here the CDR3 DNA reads TGTGCCAGCAGCTTAGCTTCCACAGATACGCAGTATTTT.

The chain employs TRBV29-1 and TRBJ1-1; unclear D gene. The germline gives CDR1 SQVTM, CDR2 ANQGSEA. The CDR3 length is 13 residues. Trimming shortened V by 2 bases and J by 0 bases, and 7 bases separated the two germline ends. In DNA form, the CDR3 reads TGCAGCGTTGAAAGGCGGCTGAACACTGAAGCTTTCTTT. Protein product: CSVERRLNTEAFF.

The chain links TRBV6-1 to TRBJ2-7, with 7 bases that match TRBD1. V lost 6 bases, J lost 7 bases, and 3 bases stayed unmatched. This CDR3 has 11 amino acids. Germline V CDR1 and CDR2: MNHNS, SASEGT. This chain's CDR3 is CASSHRGEQYF. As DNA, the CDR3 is TGTGCCAGCAGCCACAGGGGTGAGCAGTACTTC.

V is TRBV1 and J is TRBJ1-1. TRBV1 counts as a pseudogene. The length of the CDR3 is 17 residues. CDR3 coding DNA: TGCACCAGCAGCCAGATAAATGGCGGGGGAATGAACACTGAAGCTTTCTTT. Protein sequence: CTSSQINGGGMNTEAFF.

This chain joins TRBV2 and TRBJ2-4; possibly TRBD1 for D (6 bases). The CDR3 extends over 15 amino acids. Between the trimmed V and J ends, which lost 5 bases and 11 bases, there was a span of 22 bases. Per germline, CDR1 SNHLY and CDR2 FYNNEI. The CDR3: CASSQFEGDGRLQYF. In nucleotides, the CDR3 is TGTGCCAGCAGTCAGTTCGAGGGGGACGGACGTCTTCAGTACTTC. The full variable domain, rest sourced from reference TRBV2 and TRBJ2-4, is EPEVTQTPSHQVTQMGQEVILRCVPISNHLYFYWYRQILGQKVEFLVSFYNNEISEKSEIFDDQFSVERPDGSNFTLKIRSTKLEDSAMYFCASSQFEGDGRLQYFGAGTRLSVL.

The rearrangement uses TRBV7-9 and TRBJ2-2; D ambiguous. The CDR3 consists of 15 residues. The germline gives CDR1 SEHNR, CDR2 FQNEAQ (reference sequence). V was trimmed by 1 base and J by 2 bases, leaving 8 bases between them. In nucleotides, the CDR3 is TGTGCCAGCAGCTTAGGGCAGACTAACACCGGGGAGCTGTTTTTT. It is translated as CASSLGQTNTGELFF.

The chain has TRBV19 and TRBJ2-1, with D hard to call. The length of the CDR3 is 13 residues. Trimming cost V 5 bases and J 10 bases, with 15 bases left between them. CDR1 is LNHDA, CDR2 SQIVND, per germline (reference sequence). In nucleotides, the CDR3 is TGTGCCAGTAGTGTGAATACTGAGAAAGAGCAGTTCTTC. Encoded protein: CASSVNTEKEQFF.

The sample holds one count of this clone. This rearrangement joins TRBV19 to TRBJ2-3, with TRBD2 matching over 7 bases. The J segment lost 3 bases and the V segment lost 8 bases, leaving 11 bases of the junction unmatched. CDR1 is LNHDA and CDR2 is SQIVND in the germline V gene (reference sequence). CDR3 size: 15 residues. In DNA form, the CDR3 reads TGTGCCAGTGGCTCGGGTGGCGGGAGTACAGATACGCAGTATTTT. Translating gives CASGSGGGSTDTQYF. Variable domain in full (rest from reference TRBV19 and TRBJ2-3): DGGITQSPKYLFRKEGQNVTLSCEQNLNHDAMYWYRQDPGQGLRLIYYSQIVNDFQKGDIAEGYSVSREKKESFPLTVTSAQKNPTAFYLCASGSGGGSTDTQYFGPGTRLTVL.

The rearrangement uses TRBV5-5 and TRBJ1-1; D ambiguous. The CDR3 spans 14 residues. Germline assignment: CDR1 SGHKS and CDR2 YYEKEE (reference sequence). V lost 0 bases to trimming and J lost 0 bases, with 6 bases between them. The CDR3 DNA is TGTGCCAGCAGCTTGGGGCACCTGAACACTGAAGCTTTCTTT. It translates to CASSLGHLNTEAFF.

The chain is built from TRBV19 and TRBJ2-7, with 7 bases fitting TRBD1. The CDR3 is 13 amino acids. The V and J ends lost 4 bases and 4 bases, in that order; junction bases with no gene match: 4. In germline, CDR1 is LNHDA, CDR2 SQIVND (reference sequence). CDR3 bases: TGTGCCAGTAGTAGAGGGGGACAGTACGAGCAGTACTTC. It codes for CASSRGGQYEQYF. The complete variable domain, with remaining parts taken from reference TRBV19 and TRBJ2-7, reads DGGITQSPKYLFRKEGQNVTLSCEQNLNHDAMYWYRQDPGQGLRLIYYSQIVNDFQKGDIAEGYSVSREKKESFPLTVTSAQKNPTAFYLCASSRGGQYEQYFGPGTRLTVT.

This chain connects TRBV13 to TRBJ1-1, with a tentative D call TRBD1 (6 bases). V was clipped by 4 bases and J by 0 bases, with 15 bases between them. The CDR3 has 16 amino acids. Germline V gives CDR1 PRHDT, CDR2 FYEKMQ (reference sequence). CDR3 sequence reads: CASSSKRGHLNTEAFF. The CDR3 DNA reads TGTGCCAGCAGCTCGAAAAGGGGACACTTGAACACTGAAGCTTTCTTT.